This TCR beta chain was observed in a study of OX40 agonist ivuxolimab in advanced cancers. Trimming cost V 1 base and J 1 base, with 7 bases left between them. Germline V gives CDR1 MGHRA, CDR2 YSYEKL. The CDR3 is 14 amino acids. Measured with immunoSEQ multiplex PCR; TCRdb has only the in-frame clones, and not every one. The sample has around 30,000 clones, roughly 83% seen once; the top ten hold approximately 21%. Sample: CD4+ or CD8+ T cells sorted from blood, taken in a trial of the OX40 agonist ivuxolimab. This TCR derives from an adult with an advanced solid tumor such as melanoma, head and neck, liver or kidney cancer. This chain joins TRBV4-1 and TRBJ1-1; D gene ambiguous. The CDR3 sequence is CASSQGVGNTEAFF. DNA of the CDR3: TGCGCCAGCAGCCAAGGGGTTGGGAACACTGAAGCTTTCTTT.